This T cell receptor (beta chain) derives from a study of T cells in Graves' hyperthyroidism and ophthalmopathy. Across the study: Peripheral blood sampling occurred at initial diagnosis, before any treatment.

Not enrolled were patients with uncontrolled infection, other autoimmune disease, pregnancy or lactation. Diagnoses were established using clinical symptoms, serum thyroxine and TRAb, thyroid ultrasound and orbital computed tomography. Amplification yielded TCR beta CDR3 regions, with RNA transcripts as the source. TCR CDR3 regions were first amplified by RT-PCR with HTBI primers. TCRdb fed the multiplex PCR reads into MiXCR, producing one record per CDR3 protein. The sample lists about 260,000 distinct CDR3 sequences, roughly 15% occurring once. In regard to this clonotype: The antigen is unknown.

Germline CDR1 SGHRS, CDR2 YFSETQ. This CDR3 spans 12 amino acids. V dropped 4 bases and J dropped 5 bases, with 7 bases sitting between them. Study-level results: Appearing also in blood were most of the thyroid clonotypes expanded above 0.001.

The receptor comes from a woman aged 18-30 years with Graves' ophthalmopathy. The source material was blood. This chain joins TRBV5-1 and TRBJ2-1; the D is unclear. The CDR3, as DNA: TGCGCCAGCAGCAGGAGTGACAATGAGCAGTTCTTC. It translates to CASSRSDNEQFF.